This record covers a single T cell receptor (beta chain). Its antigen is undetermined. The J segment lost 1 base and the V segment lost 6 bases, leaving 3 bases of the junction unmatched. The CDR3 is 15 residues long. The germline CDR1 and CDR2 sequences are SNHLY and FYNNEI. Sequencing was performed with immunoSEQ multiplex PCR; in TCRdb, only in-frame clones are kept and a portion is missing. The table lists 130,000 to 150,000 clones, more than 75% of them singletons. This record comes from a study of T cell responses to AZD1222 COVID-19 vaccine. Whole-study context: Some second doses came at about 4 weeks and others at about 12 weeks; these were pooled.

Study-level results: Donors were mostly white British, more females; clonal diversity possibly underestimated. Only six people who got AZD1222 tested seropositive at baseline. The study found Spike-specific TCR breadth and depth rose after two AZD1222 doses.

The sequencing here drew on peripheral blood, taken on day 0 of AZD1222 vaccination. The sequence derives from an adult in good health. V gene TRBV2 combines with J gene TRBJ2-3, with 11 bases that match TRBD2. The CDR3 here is CASRATSGGTDTQYF. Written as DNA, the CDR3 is TGTGCCAGCAGGGCGACTAGCGGGGGCACAGATACGCAGTATTTT.